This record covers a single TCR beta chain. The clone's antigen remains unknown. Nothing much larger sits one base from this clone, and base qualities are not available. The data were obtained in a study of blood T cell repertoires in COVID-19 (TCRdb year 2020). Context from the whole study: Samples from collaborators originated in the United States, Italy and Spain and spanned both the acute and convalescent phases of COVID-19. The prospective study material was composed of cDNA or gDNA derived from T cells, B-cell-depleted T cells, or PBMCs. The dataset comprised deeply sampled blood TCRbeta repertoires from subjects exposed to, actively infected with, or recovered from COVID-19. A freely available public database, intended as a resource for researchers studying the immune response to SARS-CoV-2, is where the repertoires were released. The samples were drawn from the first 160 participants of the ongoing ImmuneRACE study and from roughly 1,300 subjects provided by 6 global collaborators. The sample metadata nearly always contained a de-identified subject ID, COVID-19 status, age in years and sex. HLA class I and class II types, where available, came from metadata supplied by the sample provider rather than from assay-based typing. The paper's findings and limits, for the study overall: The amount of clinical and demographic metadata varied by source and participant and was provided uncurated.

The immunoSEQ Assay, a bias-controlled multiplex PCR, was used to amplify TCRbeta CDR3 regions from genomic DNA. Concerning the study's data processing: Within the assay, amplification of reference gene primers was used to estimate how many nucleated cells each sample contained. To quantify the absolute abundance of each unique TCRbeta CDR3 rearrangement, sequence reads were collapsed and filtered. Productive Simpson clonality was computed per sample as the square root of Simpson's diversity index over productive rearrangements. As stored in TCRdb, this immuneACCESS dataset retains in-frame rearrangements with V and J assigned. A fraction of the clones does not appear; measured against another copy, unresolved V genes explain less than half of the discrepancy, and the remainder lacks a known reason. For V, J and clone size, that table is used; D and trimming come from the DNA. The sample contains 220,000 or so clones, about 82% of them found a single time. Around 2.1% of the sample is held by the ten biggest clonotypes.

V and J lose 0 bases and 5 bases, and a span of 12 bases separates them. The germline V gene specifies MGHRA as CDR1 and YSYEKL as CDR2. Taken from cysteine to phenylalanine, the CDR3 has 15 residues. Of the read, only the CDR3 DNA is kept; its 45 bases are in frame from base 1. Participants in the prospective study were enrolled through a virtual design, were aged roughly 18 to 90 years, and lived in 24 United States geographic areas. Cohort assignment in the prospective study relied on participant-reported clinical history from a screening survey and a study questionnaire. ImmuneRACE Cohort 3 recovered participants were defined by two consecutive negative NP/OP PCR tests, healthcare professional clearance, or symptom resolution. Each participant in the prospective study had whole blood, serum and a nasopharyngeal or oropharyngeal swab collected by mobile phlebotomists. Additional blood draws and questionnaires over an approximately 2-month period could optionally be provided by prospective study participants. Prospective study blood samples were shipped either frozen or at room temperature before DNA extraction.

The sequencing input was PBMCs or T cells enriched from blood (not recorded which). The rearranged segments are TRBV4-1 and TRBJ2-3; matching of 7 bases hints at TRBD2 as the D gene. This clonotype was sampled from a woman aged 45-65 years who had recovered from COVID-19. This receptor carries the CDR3 CASSQDGGALDTQYF. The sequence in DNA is TGCGCCAGCAGCCAAGATGGGGGGGCCTTAGATACGCAGTATTTT.